This is a list of T cell receptor beta chains from one sample in a study of blood T cell repertoires in COVID-19. Clones were read by immunoSEQ multiplex PCR, and TCRdb kept only the in-frame ones, dropping some. This sample has around 60,000 clones; around 82% occur once, and the top ten carry roughly 15%. The source material was peripheral blood. All receptors derive from a man aged 60 to 75 with COVID-19, enrolled during active disease. Both conserved end residues are part of each CDR3. Each record gives: J gene, D gene, V gene, clone size, CDR3 protein, CDR3 DNA. D genes are given only for firm matches. The size of a clone is reported for some rows only, either as once, few or many, or as a class for expanded clones.

J: TRBJ1-3
D: .
V: TRBV6-5
size: .
CDR3: CASWEASGNTIYF
DNA: TGTGCCAGCTGGGAGGCCTCTGGAAACACCATATATTTT

J: TRBJ2-1
D: .
V: TRBV7-9
size: .
CDR3: CASTWRDNEQFF
DNA: TGTGCCAGCACCTGGAGGGACAATGAGCAGTTCTTC

J: TRBJ2-7
D: TRBD2
V: TRBV6-5
size: .
CDR3: CASSYSIAGAYEQYF
DNA: TGTGCCAGCAGTTATTCTATAGCGGGAGCCTACGAGCAGTACTTC

J: TRBJ2-3
D: .
V: TRBV29-1
size: few
CDR3: CSVEPTGADTQYF
DNA: TGCAGCGTTGAACCGACCGGGGCAGATACGCAGTATTTT

J: TRBJ1-1
D: TRBD1
V: TRBV7-9
size: .
CDR3: CASSLTGTGVTEAFF
DNA: TGTGCCAGCAGCTTGACCGGGACAGGGGTAACTGAAGCTTTCTTT

J: TRBJ1-1
D: .
V: TRBV2
size: .
CDR3: CASSTGFSGTEAFF
DNA: TGTGCCAGCAGTACAGGCTTCTCGGGCACTGAAGCTTTCTTT

J: TRBJ2-1
D: .
V: TRBV5-6
size: .
CDR3: CASSLGGEQFF
DNA: TGTGCCAGCAGCTTGGGAGGGGAGCAGTTCTTC

J: TRBJ2-2
D: TRBD1
V: TRBV5-1
size: .
CDR3: CASSNDRDAGELFF
DNA: TGCGCCAGCAGCAACGACAGGGACGCCGGGGAGCTGTTTTTT

J: TRBJ2-7
D: .
V: TRBV5-1
size: .
CDR3: CASSQQGMEQYF
DNA: TGCGCCAGCAGCCAACAGGGAATGGAGCAGTACTTC

J: TRBJ2-2
D: .
V: TRBV5-5
size: .
CDR3: CASSFNVAPNTGELFF
DNA: TGTGCCAGCAGCTTTAACGTGGCCCCGAACACCGGGGAGCTGTTTTTT

J: TRBJ1-1
D: TRBD1
V: TRBV19
size: .
CDR3: CASSYRGLDTEAFF
DNA: TGTGCCAGTAGTTACAGGGGTCTAGACACTGAAGCTTTCTTT

J: TRBJ2-1
D: TRBD2
V: TRBV3-1/TRBV3-2
size: once
CDR3: CASRPASGGKFF
DNA: TGTGCCAGCAGGCCTGCTAGCGGGGGGAAGTTCTTC

J: TRBJ1-2
D: TRBD1
V: TRBV14
size: .
CDR3: CASSHEGQGLYGYTF
DNA: TGTGCCAGCAGCCACGAGGGACAGGGTCTTTATGGCTACACCTTC

J: TRBJ2-3
D: TRBD2
V: TRBV5-4
size: .
CDR3: CASSSLLGLAGGSTDTQYF
DNA: TGTGCCAGCAGCTCATTGCTGGGACTAGCGGGGGGAAGCACAGATACGCAGTATTTT

J: TRBJ1-2
D: .
V: TRBV27
size: .
CDR3: CASRPTSTGYGYTF
DNA: TGTGCCAGCAGGCCCACGTCCACGGGGTATGGCTACACCTTC

J: TRBJ1-5
D: TRBD1
V: TRBV12-5
size: .
CDR3: CASGPSGQGARQPQHF
DNA: TGTGCTAGTGGTCCCTCGGGACAGGGGGCGCGGCAGCCCCAGCATTTT

J: TRBJ2-7
D: TRBD2
V: TRBV11-2
size: .
CDR3: CASSSPAGGPGEQYF
DNA: TGTGCCAGCAGCTCGCCAGCGGGAGGCCCGGGGGAGCAGTACTTC

J: TRBJ1-3
D: .
V: TRBV19
size: .
CDR3: CASRRNRDSGNTIYF
DNA: TGTGCCAGTAGACGGAACAGAGACTCTGGAAACACCATATATTTT

J: TRBJ2-3
D: .
V: TRBV5-1
size: .
CDR3: CASSLANSDTQYF
DNA: TGCGCCAGCAGCTTGGCTAATTCAGATACGCAGTATTTT

J: TRBJ2-7
D: .
V: TRBV6-5
size: .
CDR3: CASSLRQGYEQYF
DNA: TGTGCCAGCAGTTTGCGGCAGGGCTACGAGCAGTACTTC

J: TRBJ2-1
D: .
V: TRBV6-6
size: .
CDR3: CASSYQSDEQFF
DNA: TGTGCCAGCAGTTACCAGAGCGATGAGCAGTTCTTC

J: TRBJ1-1
D: .
V: TRBV30
size: .
CDR3: CAWSSSQTGNTEAFF
DNA: TGTGCCTGGAGTTCATCCCAGACAGGAAACACTGAAGCTTTCTTT

J: TRBJ1-2
D: .
V: TRBV3-1/TRBV3-2
size: .
CDR3: CASSQPAQGQLRGWVYGYTF
DNA: TGTGCCAGCAGCCAACCGGCCCAAGGACAGTTAAGAGGATGGGTCTATGGCTACACCTTC

J: TRBJ2-5
D: TRBD2
V: TRBV23-1
size: .
CDR3: CASGLMWASGQETQYF
DNA: TGCGCCAGCGGCTTAATGTGGGCTAGCGGTCAAGAGACCCAGTACTTC

J: TRBJ2-3
D: .
V: TRBV12-3/TRBV12-4
size: once
CDR3: CASSRTLADTQYF
DNA: TGTGCCAGCAGTCGGACATTAGCCGATACGCAGTATTTT

J: TRBJ1-4
D: .
V: TRBV5-1
size: .
CDR3: CASSERQGGTNEKLFF
DNA: TGCGCCAGCAGCGAACGGCAGGGTGGGACTAATGAAAAACTGTTTTTT

J: TRBJ1-2
D: .
V: TRBV28
size: .
CDR3: CASSFKGYGYTF
DNA: TGTGCCAGCAGTTTTAAGGGGTATGGCTACACCTTC

J: TRBJ2-3
D: .
V: TRBV1
size: .
CDR3: CTSSQRQGHTDTQYF
DNA: TGCACCAGCAGCCAAAGACAGGGCCACACAGATACGCAGTATTTT

J: TRBJ2-3
D: TRBD2
V: TRBV10-2
size: .
CDR3: CASSGTSGGVSSTDTQYF
DNA: TGCGCCAGCAGTGGGACTAGCGGGGGAGTCAGTAGCACAGATACGCAGTATTTT

J: TRBJ1-4
D: .
V: TRBV5-5
size: .
CDR3: CASSLDLNEKLFF
DNA: TGTGCCAGCAGCTTGGATCTGAATGAAAAACTGTTTTTT

J: TRBJ1-1
D: .
V: TRBV10-2
size: .
CDR3: CASSSRPVNTEAFF
DNA: TGCGCCAGCTCCTCCAGGCCGGTGAACACTGAAGCTTTCTTT

J: TRBJ2-7
D: .
V: TRBV27
size: .
CDR3: CASSPSYEQYF
DNA: TGTGCCAGCAGTCCTTCCTACGAGCAGTACTTC

J: TRBJ2-6
D: .
V: TRBV7-9
size: .
CDR3: CASSIPRGPGANVLTF
DNA: TGTGCCAGCAGTATTCCCAGGGGTCCTGGGGCCAACGTCCTGACTTTC

J: TRBJ2-3
D: .
V: TRBV30
size: .
CDR3: CAWSTQADTQYF
DNA: TGTGCCTGGAGTACACAGGCAGATACGCAGTATTTT

J: TRBJ2-3
D: TRBD1
V: TRBV5-4
size: .
CDR3: CASSGTGITDTQYF
DNA: TGTGCCAGCAGCGGGACAGGCATCACAGATACGCAGTATTTT

J: TRBJ2-7
D: .
V: TRBV23-1
size: .
CDR3: CASNYREGEYRVSSRWEQYF
DNA: TGCGCCAGCAATTACAGGGAGGGGGAATACAGGGTAAGTTCCCGATGGGAGCAGTACTTC

J: TRBJ2-7
D: TRBD2
V: TRBV13
size: few
CDR3: CASSSTGLVGNEQYF
DNA: TGTGCCAGCAGCTCCACAGGACTAGTAGGGAACGAGCAGTACTTC

J: TRBJ1-6
D: TRBD1
V: TRBV27
size: .
CDR3: CASSAWDSGAAAPLHF
DNA: TGTGCCAGCAGTGCCTGGGACAGTGGGGCGGCTGCACCCCTCCACTTT

J: TRBJ2-1
D: .
V: TRBV19
size: .
CDR3: CASSPTSGEYNEQFF
DNA: TGTGCCAGTAGCCCGACTTCTGGGGAGTACAATGAGCAGTTCTTC

J: TRBJ1-1
D: TRBD1
V: TRBV18
size: .
CDR3: CASSPLEGQGPTEAFF
DNA: TGTGCCAGCTCACCACTTGAAGGACAGGGGCCCACTGAAGCTTTCTTT

J: TRBJ1-5
D: .
V: TRBV6-5
size: .
CDR3: CASSSVSSNQPQHF
DNA: TGTGCCAGCAGTTCTGTTTCTAGCAATCAGCCCCAGCATTTT

J: TRBJ1-5
D: TRBD1
V: TRBV6-6
size: .
CDR3: CASSYQGVGNQPQHF
DNA: TGTGCCAGCAGTTATCAGGGGGTTGGCAATCAGCCCCAGCATTTT

J: TRBJ2-4
D: .
V: TRBV6-2/TRBV6-3
size: .
CDR3: CASRYGGLAKNIQYF
DNA: TGTGCCAGCAGATACGGCGGTCTGGCCAAAAACATTCAGTACTTC

J: TRBJ1-3
D: TRBD1
V: TRBV10-1
size: .
CDR3: CASSSGTDLGNTIYF
DNA: TGCGCCAGCAGTTCCGGGACAGATCTTGGAAACACCATATATTTT

J: TRBJ1-1
D: .
V: TRBV7-3
size: .
CDR3: CASSLTAGRVTEAFF
DNA: TGTGCCAGCAGCTTAACGGCAGGGCGTGTCACTGAAGCTTTCTTT

J: TRBJ2-2
D: .
V: TRBV11-2
size: .
CDR3: CASSLGRTVGTGELFF
DNA: TGTGCCAGCAGCTTAGGGCGGACAGTGGGCACCGGGGAGCTGTTTTTT

J: TRBJ2-7
D: .
V: TRBV7-2
size: few
CDR3: CASSFSWTDYEQYF
DNA: TGTGCCAGCAGCTTTAGTTGGACAGACTACGAGCAGTACTTC

J: TRBJ1-2
D: .
V: TRBV3-1/TRBV3-2
size: .
CDR3: CASSQYRGGYTF
DNA: TGTGCCAGCAGCCAATACCGAGGGGGCTACACCTTC

J: TRBJ1-1
D: .
V: TRBV5-1
size: .
CDR3: CASSYEGFETEAFF
DNA: TGCGCCAGCAGCTACGAGGGCTTCGAGACTGAAGCTTTCTTT

J: TRBJ2-5
D: .
V: TRBV3-1/TRBV3-2
size: .
CDR3: CASSNPTKAGETQYF
DNA: TGTGCCAGCAGCAACCCGACCAAGGCCGGGGAGACCCAGTACTTC

J: TRBJ2-4
D: TRBD2
V: TRBV9
size: .
CDR3: CASSVELAGSKNIQYF
DNA: TGTGCCAGCAGCGTAGAGCTAGCGGGGTCCAAAAACATTCAGTACTTC

J: TRBJ2-1
D: TRBD2
V: TRBV29-1
size: .
CDR3: CSAGLAQYNEQFF
DNA: TGCAGCGCCGGACTAGCCCAATACAATGAGCAGTTCTTC

J: TRBJ2-7
D: .
V: TRBV11-1
size: .
CDR3: CASSLVGDTYEQYF
DNA: TGTGCCAGCAGCTTAGTTGGGGACACCTACGAGCAGTACTTC

J: TRBJ1-1
D: .
V: TRBV10-3
size: .
CDR3: CAIGSQGSGAFF
DNA: TGTGCCATCGGCTCGCAGGGATCAGGAGCTTTCTTT

J: TRBJ1-5
D: .
V: TRBV5-1
size: once
CDR3: CASSLAGQVSNQPQHF
DNA: TGCGCCAGCAGCTTGGCCGGCCAGGTCTCCAATCAGCCCCAGCATTTT

J: TRBJ1-2
D: TRBD1
V: TRBV19
size: .
CDR3: CASSTLTGSGGYTF
DNA: TGTGCCAGTAGTACCCTGACAGGGTCTGGCGGCTACACCTTC

J: TRBJ1-6
D: .
V: TRBV5-4
size: .
CDR3: CASSLGGTSMAPLHF
DNA: TGTGCCAGCAGCTTGGGAGGGACTAGTATGGCACCCCTCCACTTT

J: TRBJ2-1
D: TRBD1
V: TRBV19
size: .
CDR3: CASSLKDRYYNEQFF
DNA: TGTGCCAGTAGTCTCAAGGACAGGTATTACAATGAGCAGTTCTTC